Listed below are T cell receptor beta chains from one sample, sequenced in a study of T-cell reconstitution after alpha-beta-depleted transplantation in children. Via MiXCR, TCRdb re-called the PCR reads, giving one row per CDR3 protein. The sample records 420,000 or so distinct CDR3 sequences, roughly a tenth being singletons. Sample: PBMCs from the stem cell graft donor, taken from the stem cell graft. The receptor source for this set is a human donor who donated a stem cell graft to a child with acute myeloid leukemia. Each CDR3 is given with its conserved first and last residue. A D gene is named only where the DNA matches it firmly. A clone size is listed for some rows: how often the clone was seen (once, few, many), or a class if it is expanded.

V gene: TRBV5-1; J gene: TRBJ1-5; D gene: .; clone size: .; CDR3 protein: CASSPGGASNQPQHF; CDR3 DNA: TGCGCCAGCAGCCCCGGCGGAGCAAGCAATCAGCCCCAGCATTTT
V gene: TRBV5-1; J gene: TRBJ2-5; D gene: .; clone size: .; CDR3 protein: CASSLQTPQETQYF; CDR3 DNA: TGCGCCAGCAGCCTGCAGACGCCACAAGAGACCCAGTACTTC
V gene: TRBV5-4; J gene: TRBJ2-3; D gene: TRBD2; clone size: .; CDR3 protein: CASSLVREGGEDTQYF; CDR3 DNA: TGTGCCAGCAGCTTGGTCCGGGAGGGCGGGGAGGATACGCAGTATTTT
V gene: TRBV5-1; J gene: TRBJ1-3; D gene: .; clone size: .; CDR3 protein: CASSLEAGNTIYF; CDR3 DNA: TGCGCCAGCAGCTTAGAAGCTGGAAACACCATATATTTT
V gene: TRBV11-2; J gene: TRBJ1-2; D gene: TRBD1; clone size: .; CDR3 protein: CASSLDRTAGGYTF; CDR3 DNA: TGTGCCAGCAGCTTGGACAGGACCGCCGGGGGCTACACCTTC
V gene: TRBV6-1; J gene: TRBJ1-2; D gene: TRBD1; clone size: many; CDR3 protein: CASSEWDRGASYGYTF; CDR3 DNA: TGTGCCAGCAGTGAATGGGACAGGGGGGCCTCCTATGGCTACACCTTC
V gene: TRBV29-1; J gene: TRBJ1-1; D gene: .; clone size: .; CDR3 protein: CTVGGLSTEAFF; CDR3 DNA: TGCACCGTCGGGGGCCTGAGTACTGAAGCTTTCTTT
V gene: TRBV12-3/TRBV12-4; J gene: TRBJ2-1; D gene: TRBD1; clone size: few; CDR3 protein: CASSLEGTGAADEQFF; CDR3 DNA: TGTGCCAGCAGTTTAGAGGGGACAGGGGCGGCCGATGAGCAGTTCTTC
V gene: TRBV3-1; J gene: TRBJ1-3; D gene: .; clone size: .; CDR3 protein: CASSHLGRGNTIYF; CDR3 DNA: TGTGCCAGCAGCCATCTAGGACGGGGAAACACCATATATTTT
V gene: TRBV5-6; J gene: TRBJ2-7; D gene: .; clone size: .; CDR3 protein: CASSFFDRLSYEQYF; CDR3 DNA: TGTGCCAGCAGCTTTTTCGACAGACTCTCCTACGAGCAGTACTTC
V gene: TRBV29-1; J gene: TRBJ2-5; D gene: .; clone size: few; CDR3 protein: CSVDRGSETQYF; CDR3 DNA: TGCAGCGTTGACAGGGGAAGTGAGACCCAGTACTTC
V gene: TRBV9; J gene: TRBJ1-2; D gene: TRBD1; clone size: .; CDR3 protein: CASSVATGAYGYTF; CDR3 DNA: TGTGCCAGCAGCGTAGCGACAGGGGCCTATGGCTACACCTTC
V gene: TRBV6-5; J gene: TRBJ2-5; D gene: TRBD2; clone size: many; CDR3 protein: CASTLAGREETQYF; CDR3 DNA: TGTGCCAGCACCTTAGCGGGAAGGGAAGAGACCCAGTACTTC
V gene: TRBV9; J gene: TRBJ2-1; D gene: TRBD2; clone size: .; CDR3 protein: CASSVETSAYNEQFF; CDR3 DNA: TGTGCCAGCAGCGTAGAGACTAGCGCCTACAATGAGCAGTTCTTC
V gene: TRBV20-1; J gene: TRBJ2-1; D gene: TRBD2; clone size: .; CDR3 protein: CSARRGGKSSYNEQFF; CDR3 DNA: TGCAGTGCTAGACGGGGGGGAAAGAGCTCCTACAATGAGCAGTTCTTC
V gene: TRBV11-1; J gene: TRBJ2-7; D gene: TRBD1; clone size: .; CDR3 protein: CASSLTGAHGYEQYF; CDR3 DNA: TGTGCCAGCAGTTTGACAGGGGCCCATGGCTACGAGCAGTACTTC
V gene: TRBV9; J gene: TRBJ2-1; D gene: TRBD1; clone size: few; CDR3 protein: CASSPSGQGDNEQFF; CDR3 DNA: TGTGCCAGCAGCCCCAGCGGACAGGGGGACAATGAGCAGTTCTTC
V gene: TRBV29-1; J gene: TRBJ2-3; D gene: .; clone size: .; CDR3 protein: CSVEDLVDTQYF; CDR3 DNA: TGCAGCGTTGAAGATCTCGTAGATACGCAGTATTTT
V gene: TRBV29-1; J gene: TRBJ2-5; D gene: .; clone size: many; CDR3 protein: CSVEVLIQETQYF; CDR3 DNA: TGCAGCGTTGAAGTGCTGATTCAAGAGACCCAGTACTTC
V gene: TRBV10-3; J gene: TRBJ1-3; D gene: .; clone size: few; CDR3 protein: CAITGGNTIYF; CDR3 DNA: TGTGCCATCACTGGAGGAAACACCATATATTTT
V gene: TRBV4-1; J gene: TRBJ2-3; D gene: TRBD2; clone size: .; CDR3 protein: CASSLTETSGGADTQYF; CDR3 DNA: TGCGCCAGCAGCCTGACTGAGACTAGCGGGGGGGCAGATACGCAGTATTTT
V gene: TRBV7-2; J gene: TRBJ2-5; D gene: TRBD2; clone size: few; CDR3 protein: CASSAPSGLNQETQYF; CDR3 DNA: TGTGCCAGCAGCGCCCCTAGCGGACTAAACCAAGAGACCCAGTACTTC
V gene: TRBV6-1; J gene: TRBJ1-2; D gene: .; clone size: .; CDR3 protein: CASSEGDTYGYTF; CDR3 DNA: TGTGCCAGCAGTGAAGGAGACACCTATGGCTACACCTTC
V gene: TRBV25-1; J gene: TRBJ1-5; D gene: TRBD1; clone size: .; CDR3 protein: CASRGQGWQPQHF; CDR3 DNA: TGTGCCAGCAGGGGACAGGGGTGGCAGCCCCAGCATTTT
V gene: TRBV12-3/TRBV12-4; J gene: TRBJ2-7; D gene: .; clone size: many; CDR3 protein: CASSLLSYEQYF; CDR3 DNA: TGTGCCAGCAGCCTCCTTTCCTACGAGCAGTACTTC
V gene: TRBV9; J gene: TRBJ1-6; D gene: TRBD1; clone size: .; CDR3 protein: CASSVTGQNSPLHF; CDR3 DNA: TGTGCCAGCAGCGTGACAGGGCAGAATTCACCCCTCCACTTT
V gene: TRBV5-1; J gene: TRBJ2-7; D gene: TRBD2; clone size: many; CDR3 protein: CASSSGTNSYEQYF; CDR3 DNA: TGCGCCAGCAGCTCAGGGACTAACTCCTACGAGCAGTACTTC